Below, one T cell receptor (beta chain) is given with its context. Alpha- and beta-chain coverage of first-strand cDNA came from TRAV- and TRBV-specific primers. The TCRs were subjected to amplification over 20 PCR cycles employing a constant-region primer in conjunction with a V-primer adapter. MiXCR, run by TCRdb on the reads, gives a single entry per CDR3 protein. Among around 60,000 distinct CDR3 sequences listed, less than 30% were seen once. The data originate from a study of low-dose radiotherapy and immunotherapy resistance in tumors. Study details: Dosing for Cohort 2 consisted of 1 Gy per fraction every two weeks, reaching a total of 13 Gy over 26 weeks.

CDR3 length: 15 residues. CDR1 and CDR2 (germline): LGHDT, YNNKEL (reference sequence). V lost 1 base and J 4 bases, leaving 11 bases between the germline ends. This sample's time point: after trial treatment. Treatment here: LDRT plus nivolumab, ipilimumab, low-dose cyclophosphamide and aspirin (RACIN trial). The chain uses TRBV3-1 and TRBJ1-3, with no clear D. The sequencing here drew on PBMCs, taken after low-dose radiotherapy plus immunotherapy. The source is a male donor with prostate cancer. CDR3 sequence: CASSQGGRPGNTIYF. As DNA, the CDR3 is TGTGCCAGCAGCCAAGGCGGGCGCCCCGGAAACACCATATATTTT.